The entry below gives a single T cell receptor beta chain sequence along with its context. Recovered status applied to Cohort 3 donors who had two consecutive negative PCRs. It also applied to those with clearance or with symptom resolution. The data belong to a study of blood T cell repertoires in COVID-19. In germline, CDR1 is SNHLY, CDR2 FYNNEI. Deletions cut 2 bases from V and 6 bases from J, with 19 bases between. The CDR3 extends over 16 amino acids. Clones were sequenced by immunoSEQ multiplex PCR, and TCRdb holds only the in-frame ones, with some missing. The sample has 360,000 or so clones, roughly 86% seen once; the top ten hold 1.7%.

This TCR was recovered from a woman in her 30s who had recovered from COVID-19. The sample consisted of PBMCs or T cells enriched from blood (not recorded which). V gene TRBV2 combines with J gene TRBJ1-2; possible D gene TRBD1, 5 bases. The CDR3 DNA is TGTGCCAGCAGTGAAATTCATATGCAGGGCTACGATGGCTACACCTTC. This translates into CASSEIHMQGYDGYTF.